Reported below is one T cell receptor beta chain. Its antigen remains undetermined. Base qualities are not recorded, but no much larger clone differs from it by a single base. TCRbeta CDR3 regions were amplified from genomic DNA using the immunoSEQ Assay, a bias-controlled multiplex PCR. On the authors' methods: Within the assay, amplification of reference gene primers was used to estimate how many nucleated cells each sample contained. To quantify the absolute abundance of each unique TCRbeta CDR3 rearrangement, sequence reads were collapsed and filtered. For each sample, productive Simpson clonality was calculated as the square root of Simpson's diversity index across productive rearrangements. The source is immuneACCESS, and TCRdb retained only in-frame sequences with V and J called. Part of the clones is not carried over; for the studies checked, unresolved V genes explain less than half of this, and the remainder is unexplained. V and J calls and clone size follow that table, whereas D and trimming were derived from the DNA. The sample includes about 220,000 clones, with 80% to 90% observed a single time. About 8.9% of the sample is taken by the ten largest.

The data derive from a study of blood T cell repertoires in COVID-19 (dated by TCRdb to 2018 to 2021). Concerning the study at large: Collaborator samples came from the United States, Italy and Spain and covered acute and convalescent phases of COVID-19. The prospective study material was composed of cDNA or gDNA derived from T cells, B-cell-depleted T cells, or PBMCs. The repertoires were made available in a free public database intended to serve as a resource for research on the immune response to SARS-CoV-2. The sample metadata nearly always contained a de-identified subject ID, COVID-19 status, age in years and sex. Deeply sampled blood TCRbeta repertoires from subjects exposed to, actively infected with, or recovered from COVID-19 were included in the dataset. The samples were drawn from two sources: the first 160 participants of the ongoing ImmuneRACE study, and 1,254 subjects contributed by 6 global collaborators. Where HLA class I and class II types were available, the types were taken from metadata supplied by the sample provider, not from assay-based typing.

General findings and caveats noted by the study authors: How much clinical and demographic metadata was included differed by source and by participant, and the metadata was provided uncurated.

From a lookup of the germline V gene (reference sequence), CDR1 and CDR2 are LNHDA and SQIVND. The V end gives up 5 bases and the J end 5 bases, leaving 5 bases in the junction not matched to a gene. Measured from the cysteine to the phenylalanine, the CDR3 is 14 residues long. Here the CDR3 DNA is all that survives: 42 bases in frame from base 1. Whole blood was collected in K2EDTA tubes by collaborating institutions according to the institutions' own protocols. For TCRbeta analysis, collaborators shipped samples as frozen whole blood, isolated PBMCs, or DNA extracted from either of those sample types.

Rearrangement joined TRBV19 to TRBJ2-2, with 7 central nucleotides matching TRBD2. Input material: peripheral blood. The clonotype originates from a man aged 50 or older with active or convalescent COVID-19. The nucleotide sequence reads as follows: TGTGCCAGTAGTCTGCGGGAGAGTACCGGGGAGCTGTTTTTT. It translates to CASSLRESTGELFF.